The entry below describes one T cell receptor beta chain. Its specificity is not known. This sample was included in a study of Ad26.COV2.S vaccination and SARS-CoV-2 variants. Study details: Ad26.COV2.S shots went into the muscle once or twice, 56 days apart. Regarding the study as a whole: Possible underestimation of total T cell responses by the TCR breadth and depth analyses was noted. Non-spike TCR breadth was similar in vaccine and placebo recipients.

The treatment denotes: around 19 received Ad26.COV2.S at low or high dose, single or two shots; a few received placebo; per-sample allocation not given. Specimens were obtained on day 63 following the first vaccine or placebo injection. In Boston, the donor was an adult between 18-55 years of age. Using immunoSEQ multiplex PCR, the repertoire was profiled, and TCRdb retains in-frame clones only, with some absent. The table shows 290,000 or so clones, with around 87% occurring only once. V was cut by 8 bases and J by 0 bases, with 11 bases left in between. Germline CDR1 SNHLY, CDR2 FYNNEI. This CDR3 region has 14 residues.

The specimen comprised peripheral blood, sampled in a trial of Ad26.COV2.S vaccine versus placebo. The rearrangement uses TRBV2 and TRBJ2-4, with D maybe TRBD2 (6 bases). This clonotype was sampled from a person aged 18-65 years who received the Ad26.COV2.S COVID-19 vaccine or a placebo. The CDR3 is CASRTGLAKNIQYF. Written as DNA, the CDR3 is TGTGCCAGCCGTACGGGACTAGCCAAAAACATTCAGTACTTC.